This is a list of T cell receptor beta chains from one sample in a study of Ad26.COV2.S vaccination and SARS-CoV-2 variants. Libraries were prepared by immunoSEQ multiplex PCR; TCRdb keeps only in-frame clonotypes and omits some of them. Of some 500,000 clones in the sample, about 88% are singletons; the top ten hold over 2.5%. This sample comprised peripheral blood, obtained in a trial of Ad26.COV2.S vaccine versus placebo. The receptors here all came from a person between 18 and 65 years old who received the Ad26.COV2.S COVID-19 vaccine or a placebo. The CDR3 runs from the conserved cysteine through the conserved F or W. A D gene is named only where the DNA matches it firmly. Part of the rows lack a size; the others show once, few, many or a class for expanded clones.

14	TRBV21-1	NA	TRBJ1-5	NA	CASSKGEGNQPQHF	TGTGCCAGCAGCAAAGGGGAGGGCAATCAGCCCCAGCATTTT
12	TRBV3-1/TRBV3-2	NA	TRBJ1-2	NA	CASSEGRSGYTF	TGTGCCAGCAGCGAGGGGCGGAGTGGCTACACCTTC
17	TRBV7-2	NA	TRBJ2-4	NA	CASSWGGAPRAKNIQYF	TGTGCCAGCAGCTGGGGGGGGGCCCCGCGGGCCAAAAACATTCAGTACTTC
13	TRBV11-3	NA	TRBJ1-4	NA	CASSLRGAEKLFF	TGTGCCAGCAGCTTACGGGGGGCGGAAAAACTGTTTTTT
14	TRBV21-1	NA	TRBJ2-4	NA	CASSKSAGQNIQYF	TGTGCCAGCAGCAAATCGGCAGGGCAAAACATTCAGTACTTC
14	TRBV15	TRBD1	TRBJ1-1	NA	CATSRGTGGTEAFF	TGTGCCACCAGCAGAGGCACAGGGGGGACTGAAGCTTTCTTT
16	TRBV19	TRBD1	TRBJ1-4	NA	CASSPRPDRGLGKLFF	TGTGCCAGTAGTCCCCGACCCGACAGGGGGCTAGGAAAACTGTTTTTT
17	TRBV27	NA	TRBJ2-2	NA	CASSADVGAPNTGELFF	TGTGCCAGCAGTGCTGACGTCGGGGCTCCGAACACCGGGGAGCTGTTTTTT
14	TRBV19	TRBD1	TRBJ1-2	NA	CASSTGQGAYGYTF	TGTGCCAGTAGTACGGGACAGGGAGCCTATGGCTACACCTTC
15	TRBV5-5	NA	TRBJ2-5	NA	CASSLARGYQETQYF	TGTGCCAGCAGCTTGGCCCGAGGGTACCAAGAGACCCAGTACTTC
15	TRBV4-2	TRBD1	TRBJ2-2	once	CASSPRGLSTGELFF	TGTGCCAGCAGCCCGAGGGGGCTTTCCACCGGGGAGCTGTTTTTT
16	TRBV5-6	TRBD1	TRBJ1-3	once	CASSLGTGGFGNTIYF	TGTGCCAGCAGCTTGGGGACAGGGGGCTTTGGAAACACCATATATTTT
17	TRBV19	TRBD2	TRBJ2-1	NA	CASSMRTSGATYNEQFF	TGTGCCAGTAGTATGCGTACTAGCGGGGCGACCTACAATGAGCAGTTCTTC
15	TRBV11-2	NA	TRBJ2-3	NA	CASSQRGGLPDTQYF	TGTGCCAGCAGCCAGAGGGGGGGGCTCCCCGATACGCAGTATTTT
15	TRBV3-1/TRBV3-2	NA	TRBJ2-2	few	CASSQDWTPALALFF	TGTGCCAGCAGCCAAGATTGGACACCGGCGCTCGCGCTGTTTTTT
15	TRBV5-5	NA	TRBJ1-4	once	CASSSYSATNEKLFF	TGTGCCAGCAGCTCCTACAGCGCAACTAATGAAAAACTGTTTTTT
15	TRBV4-1	NA	TRBJ1-2	NA	CASSQDLGGGYGYTF	TGCGCCAGCAGCCAAGATCTGGGGGGGGGCTATGGCTACACCTTC
14	TRBV10-3	TRBD1	TRBJ1-4	once	CAISEDRGREKLFF	TGTGCCATCAGTGAGGACAGGGGAAGGGAAAAACTGTTTTTT
16	TRBV9	NA	TRBJ2-2	NA	CASSPKGRGYTGELFF	TGTGCCAGCAGCCCTAAGGGAAGAGGATACACCGGGGAGCTGTTTTTT
15	TRBV6-2/TRBV6-3	TRBD1	TRBJ1-5	NA	CASSRTGYSNQPQHF	TGTGCCAGCAGCAGGACAGGGTACAGCAATCAGCCCCAGCATTTT
15	TRBV7-2	TRBD1	TRBJ2-2	NA	CASSLGQGGTGELFF	TGTGCCAGCAGCTTAGGACAGGGTGGTACCGGGGAGCTGTTTTTT
13	TRBV11-1	NA	TRBJ1-1	once	CASSFRGSTEAFF	TGTGCCAGCAGCTTCCGGGGTAGCACTGAAGCTTTCTTT
16	TRBV4-1	NA	TRBJ1-2	NA	CASTSIRGRANYGYTF	TGCGCCAGCACCTCAATCCGGGGACGAGCTAACTATGGCTACACCTTC
16	TRBV29-1	TRBD2	TRBJ2-1	NA	CSVDDGLAGSYNEQFF	TGCAGCGTCGATGACGGACTAGCGGGGAGTTACAATGAGCAGTTCTTC
12	TRBV15	NA	TRBJ2-1	NA	CATSRDWDEQFF	TGTGCCACCAGCAGAGATTGGGATGAGCAGTTCTTC
19	TRBV7-6	TRBD1	TRBJ2-3	NA	CASSLAGSGDRGPADTQYF	TGTGCCAGCAGCTTAGCCGGGTCGGGAGACAGGGGCCCGGCTGATACGCAGTATTTT
13	TRBV5-1	NA	TRBJ2-2	few	CASSFADTGELFF	TGCGCCAGCAGCTTCGCCGACACCGGGGAGCTGTTTTTT
15	TRBV19	TRBD2	TRBJ2-1	NA	CASIRTSGSYNEQFF	TGTGCCAGTATTAGGACTAGCGGGAGCTACAATGAGCAGTTCTTC
13	TRBV18	NA	TRBJ2-2	once	CASSQSGTGELFF	TGTGCCAGCTCACAATCAGGGACCGGGGAGCTGTTTTTT
13	TRBV7-2	NA	TRBJ1-1	NA	CASSFNMNTEAFF	TGTGCCAGCAGCTTTAATATGAACACTGAAGCTTTCTTT
16	TRBV30	NA	TRBJ1-6	NA	CAWDGGDRQGNSPLHF	TGTGCCTGGGACGGGGGGGACCGCCAGGGGAATTCACCCCTCCACTTT
14	TRBV10-3	TRBD1	TRBJ2-5	NA	CAISGRQGQETQYF	TGTGCCATCAGCGGGCGACAGGGTCAAGAGACCCAGTACTTC
14	TRBV9	NA	TRBJ1-4	once	CASSSATANEKLFF	TGTGCCAGCAGCTCCGCCACGGCTAATGAAAAACTGTTTTTT
15	TRBV27	NA	TRBJ1-5	NA	CASSFAPGGNQPQHF	TGTGCCAGCAGTTTCGCCCCGGGAGGCAATCAGCCCCAGCATTTT
15	TRBV7-2	TRBD1	TRBJ2-4	once	CASSLWGTAQNIQYF	TGTGCCAGCAGCTTATGGGGGACAGCTCAAAACATTCAGTACTTC
12	TRBV30	NA	TRBJ1-3	few	CAWSEVRNTIYF	TGTGCCTGGAGCGAAGTGAGAAACACCATATATTTT
14	TRBV4-1	NA	TRBJ1-5	NA	CASSQLTRNQPQHF	TGCGCCAGCAGCCAACTCACCCGCAATCAGCCCCAGCATTTT
13	TRBV18	NA	TRBJ1-1	NA	CASLQRLSTEAFF	TGTGCCAGCTTGCAGCGTTTGAGCACTGAAGCTTTCTTT
15	TRBV13	NA	TRBJ2-1	NA	CASSFSSPGRDEQFF	TGTGCCAGCAGCTTCTCCTCGCCCGGTCGCGATGAGCAGTTCTTC
15	TRBV7-3	TRBD2	TRBJ2-1	NA	CASSSLAGGYNEQFF	TGTGCCAGCAGCTCACTAGCGGGAGGGTACAATGAGCAGTTCTTC
16	TRBV7-2	NA	TRBJ1-1	NA	CASRTRRGVANTEAFF	TGTGCCAGCAGAACCCGGCGGGGGGTGGCGAACACTGAAGCTTTCTTT
15	TRBV28	TRBD1	TRBJ2-1	NA	CASSKARDRSNEQFF	TGTGCCAGCAGTAAAGCACGGGACAGATCCAATGAGCAGTTCTTC